Each of the 9 T cell receptor beta chains below was sequenced from the same sample in a study of blood T cell repertoires in COVID-19. TCRdb's copy holds only in-frame clones and misses some; the assay was immunoSEQ multiplex PCR. The sample comprises 55,000 to 75,000 clones, roughly 78% of which are singletons, and around 9.6% rests with the top ten. Source material: peripheral blood. These receptors came from a human donor in a cohort sampled during active COVID-19.

The genes are TRBV4-3 and TRBJ1-2; 9 bases match TRBD1. CDR3 length: 14 amino acids. The V and J ends lost 4 bases and 5 bases, in that order; junction bases with no gene match: 5. In germline, CDR1 is LGHNA, CDR2 YSLEER. CDR3 loop: CASSRAGTGYGYTF. In DNA, the CDR3 is TGCGCCAGCAGCCGAGCCGGGACAGGGTATGGCTACACCTTC.

The V gene is TRBV9, the J gene TRBJ2-2, with D hard to call. CDR1 and CDR2 (germline): SGDLS, YYNGEE. V shed 0 bases and J shed 5 bases, with 5 bases lying between them. This CDR3 is 13 amino acids long. The CDR3, as DNA: TGTGCCAGCAGCGTAGTCGGGACCGGGGAGCTGTTTTTT. As protein: CASSVVGTGELFF. The full variable domain, its missing parts supplied by reference TRBV9 and TRBJ2-2, is DSGVTQTPKHLITATGQRVTLRCSPRSGDLSVYWYQQSLDQGLQFLIQYYNGEERAKGNILERFSAQQFPDLHSELNLSSLELGDSALYFCASSVVGTGELFFGEGSRLTVL.

Only one count was recorded for this clone. The chain links TRBV7-2 to TRBJ2-7, with 9 nucleotides matching TRBD2. There are 17 residues in the CDR3. Trimming removed 3 bases from V and 0 bases from J; junction bases left unmatched: 9. Germline CDR1 reads SGHTA; CDR2 reads FQGNSA. The CDR3 DNA is TGTGCCAGCAGCTTCTATAGCGGGGGCCATAGCTCCTACGAGCAGTACTTC. It translates to CASSFYSGGHSSYEQYF.

This clone was picked up one time. This sequence joins TRBV28 and TRBJ2-3; TRBD2 might be the D (5 bases). The CDR3 spans 14 residues. V lost 3 bases, J lost 3 bases, and 10 bases lay in between. The germline CDR1 and CDR2 sequences are MDHEN and SYDVKM. CDR3 bases: TGTGCCAGCAGTTTTCTCTCGGGGACAGATACGCAGTATTTT. It codes for CASSFLSGTDTQYF. Filled out from reference TRBV28 and TRBJ2-3, the complete variable domain reads DVKVTQSSRYLVKRTGEKVFLECVQDMDHENMFWYRQDPGLGLRLIYFSYDVKMKEKGDIPEGYSVSREKKERFSLILESASTNQTSMYLCASSFLSGTDTQYFGPGTRLTVL.

The genes are TRBV28 and TRBJ1-1; tentative D call: TRBD1 (5 bases). Germline values: CDR1 MDHEN, CDR2 SYDVKM. This CDR3 spans 15 amino acids. The V end was cut by 4 bases, the J end by 5 bases, with 17 bases between. The CDR3 DNA sequence: TGTGCCAGCAGTTCCCTGGGGCAGGGAAGGACTGAAGCTTTCTTT. It codes for CASSSLGQGRTEAFF. The variable domain in full, with the rest retrieved from reference TRBV28 and TRBJ1-1, is DVKVTQSSRYLVKRTGEKVFLECVQDMDHENMFWYRQDPGLGLRLIYFSYDVKMKEKGDIPEGYSVSREKKERFSLILESASTNQTSMYLCASSSLGQGRTEAFFGQGTRLTVV.

The chain recombines TRBV4-1 with TRBJ1-1, with a weak D call TRBD1 (6 bases). This CDR3 is built from 17 residues. Germline CDR1 reads MGHRA; CDR2 reads YSYEKL. V was shortened by 3 bases and J by 0 bases, with 17 bases between the two germline ends. CDR3 protein: CASSQRYLQGMNTEAFF. In DNA, the CDR3 is TGCGCCAGCAGCCAGCGTTACCTGCAGGGGATGAACACTGAAGCTTTCTTT.

V usage is TRBV7-2 and J usage is TRBJ2-7; D is possibly TRBD2 (7 bases). The germline V gene encodes CDR1 SGHTA and CDR2 FQGNSA. The CDR3 covers 16 residues. V gave up 1 base and J gave up 2 bases, with 15 bases separating them. CDR3 in amino acids: CASSLEGGLMTYEQYF. The CDR3 region has the DNA TGTGCCAGCAGCTTAGAGGGGGGGCTAATGACCTACGAGCAGTACTTC.

The rearrangement joins TRBV9 to TRBJ2-1, with 9 bases identical to TRBD2. The germline CDR1 and CDR2 sequences are SGDLS and YYNGEE. The CDR3 contains 15 residues. After removal of 0 bases from V and 6 bases from J, the junction contained 4 bases not matched to a gene. The CDR3 sequence: CASSVDSGRGNEQFF. The CDR3 bases are TGTGCCAGCAGCGTAGATAGCGGGAGAGGCAATGAGCAGTTCTTC.

The V gene is TRBV25-1, the J gene TRBJ2-7; the D gene is possibly TRBD2 (5 bases). In germline, CDR1 is MGHDK, CDR2 SYGVNS. The CDR3 extends over 15 amino acids. The V end was cut by 1 base, the J end by 2 bases, with 12 bases between. CDR3 nucleotides: TGTGCCAGCAGTGAATTCGGAGGCGAGACCTACGAGCAGTACTTC. Protein: CASSEFGGETYEQYF.